A single sample gave rise to the 24 T cell receptor beta chains below, sequenced in a study of Graves' ophthalmopathy and Graves' hyperthyroidism. TCR beta CDR3 amplification used RNA transcripts. Second-round multiplex PCR followed a first-round RT-PCR using HTBI primers. One entry per CDR3 protein results from TCRdb running MiXCR on the multiplex PCR reads. The data show 620,000 or so distinct CDR3 sequences, about a fifth seen once. Sequenced input: peripheral blood. The receptors originated from a woman under 30 with stable Graves' hyperthyroidism. Some clones in this sample may be carry-over from other donors' samples.

This clonotype was observed a handful of times. The chain employs TRBV9 and TRBJ2-5; 8 bases fit TRBD2. The trim removed 2 bases at V and 5 bases at J, leaving 8 bases unmatched. This CDR3 is 15 amino acids long. CDR1 and CDR2 from the germline V gene are SGDLS and YYNGEE. The CDR3 loop reads CASSVFRGGRETQYF. The CDR3 DNA is TGTGCCAGCAGCGTGTTCCGGGGGGGCCGGGAGACCCAGTACTTC.

This clonotype was seen a handful of times. The chain is built from TRBV4-1 and TRBJ1-2, with TRBD1 matching 8 bases. Germline CDR1 and CDR2: MGHRA and YSYEKL. The CDR3 has 14 residues. The ends lost 4 bases at V and 6 bases at J; junction bases unmatched: 7. The CDR3 here is CASSLLQGVDGYTF. CDR3 nucleotide sequence: TGCGCCAGCAGCCTACTACAGGGGGTTGATGGCTACACCTTC.

This clonotype was picked up many times. V and J are TRBV28 and TRBJ1-2; 11 bases match TRBD1. Germline CDR1 is MDHEN and CDR2 is SYDVKM. J lost 3 bases, V lost 6 bases, and 9 bases had no gene match. The CDR3 covers 16 residues. The CDR3 reads CASRPPGTGGYYGYTF. The CDR3 DNA reads TGTGCCAGCAGGCCTCCAGGGACAGGGGGTTACTATGGCTACACCTTC.

The chain links TRBV6-2 or TRBV6-3 to TRBJ2-7, with a weak D call TRBD2 (6 bases). V was clipped by 1 base and J by 0 bases, with 16 bases between them. The germline V gene has CDR1 MNHEY and CDR2 SVGEGT. The CDR3 spans 17 residues. The CDR3 is CASSYLFPGLLSYEQYF. CDR3 coding DNA: TGTGCCAGCAGTTACTTGTTCCCGGGACTCCTCTCCTACGAGCAGTACTTC.

The gene calls are TRBV12-3 or TRBV12-4 and TRBJ1-2, with TRBD1 matching over 9 bases. The junction had 14 bases not matched to a gene; V was cut back by 10 bases and J by 5 bases. The CDR3 totals 15 residues. As DNA, the CDR3 is TGTGCCACCCTGAGGTCAGGACAGGGGACGTATGGCTACACCTTC. It specifies CATLRSGQGTYGYTF.

The chain is built from TRBV6-1 and TRBJ1-5; a weak D match, TRBD1 (5 bases). V gave up 8 bases and J gave up 3 bases, with 11 bases separating them. The CDR3 spans 13 residues. Germline V lookup: CDR1 MNHNS, CDR2 SASEGT. The CDR3 coding sequence is TGTGCCAGCCGGGACGGAATCAATCAGCCCCAGCATTTT. Amino acids: CASRDGINQPQHF.

This clonotype was detected ten times or more. For the CDR3, the DNA is TGTGCCAGCAGCCCCGGGACTAGCCTATACACCGGGGAGCTGTTTTTT. It encodes CASSPGTSLYTGELFF. This chain links TRBV11-2 with TRBJ2-2, with 9 nucleotides matching TRBD2. Germline V lookup: CDR1 SGHAT, CDR2 FQNNGV. This CDR3 has 16 amino acids. Trimming at V came to 5 bases and at J to 3 bases, leaving 7 bases not matched to a gene.

Ten or more counts support this clonotype. J is TRBJ2-7 and V is TRBV11-2; tentative D call: TRBD2 (6 bases). The germline V gene encodes CDR1 SGHAT and CDR2 FQNNGV. Trimming removed 5 bases at V and 4 bases at J, with 15 bases between. The CDR3 runs 14 residues. The CDR3: CASSGGVGGYEQYF. In DNA form, the CDR3 reads TGTGCCAGCAGCGGCGGGGTTGGGGGTTACGAGCAGTACTTC.

This clonotype has ten or more counts. The chain joins TRBV29-1 to TRBJ1-1, with a weak D call TRBD1 (6 bases). The CDR3 is 10 amino acids. In germline, CDR1 is SQVTM, CDR2 ANQGSEA. V was clipped by 6 bases and J by 7 bases, with 9 bases between them. CDR3 sequence (DNA): TGCAGCGTGTTGGACAGTGAAGCTTTCTTT. Its translation is CSVLDSEAFF. The whole variable domain, filled in from reference TRBV29-1 and TRBJ1-1, reads SAVISQKPSRDICQRGTSLTIQCQVDSQVTMMFWYRQQPGQSLTLIATANQGSEATYESGFVIDKFPISRPNLTFSTLTVSNMSPEDSSIYLCSVLDSEAFFGQGTRLTVV.

This clonotype was found a few times. A much more abundant neighbour one base away suggests this may be a read error. V is TRBV11-2 and J is TRBJ2-7; the D call may be TRBD1 or TRBD2 (5 bases each). The germline V gene encodes CDR1 SGHAT and CDR2 FQNNGV. This CDR3 is 18 amino acids long. V was cut by 1 base and J by 1 base, with 20 bases left in between. The CDR3 spells CASSLVGTASTLSYEQYF. As DNA, the CDR3 is TGTGCCAGCAGCTTAGTTGGGACCGCTTCTACGCTTTCCTACGAGCAGTACTTC. Variable domain in full (rest from reference TRBV11-2 and TRBJ2-7): EAGVAQSPRYKIIEKRQSVAFWCNPISGHATLYWYQQILGQGPKLLIQFQNNGVVDDSQLPKDRFSAERLKGVDSTLKIQPAKLEDSAVYLCASSLVGTASTLSYEQYFGPGTRLTVT.

This clonotype showed up many times. V usage is TRBV12-3 or TRBV12-4 and J usage is TRBJ1-1; D gene unclear. The CDR3 loop spans 11 amino acids. The V and J ends lost 7 bases and 10 bases respectively, with 13 bases between them. The CDR3: CASNREGSAFF. The CDR3 DNA is TGTGCCAGCAATAGAGAGGGTTCAGCTTTCTTT.

The CDR3, as DNA: TGTGCCAGCTCACCACGCCTTACGAGGGGCATTGAAGCTTTCTTT. Translation gives CASSPRLTRGIEAFF. The chain is built from TRBV18 and TRBJ1-1; D might be TRBD1 (5 bases). With 1 base removed from V and 7 bases from J, the gap between germline ends came to 16 bases. The CDR3 sequence is 15 residues long. The V gene's germline CDR1 is KGHSH and CDR2 LQKENI.

Only a few counts were recorded for this clonotype. The V and J genes are TRBV2 and TRBJ2-7; 12 nucleotides agree with TRBD1. The CDR3 runs 16 residues. CDR1 and CDR2 from the germline V gene are SNHLY and FYNNEI. The junction had 13 bases not matched to a gene; V was cut back by 7 bases and J by 6 bases. The CDR3: CASNLAGTGGSGEQYF. The CDR3 region has the DNA TGTGCCAGCAACCTCGCCGGGACAGGGGGCTCCGGCGAGCAGTACTTC. Full variable domain (rest looked up from reference TRBV2 and TRBJ2-7): EPEVTQTPSHQVTQMGQEVILRCVPISNHLYFYWYRQILGQKVEFLVSFYNNEISEKSEIFDDQFSVERPDGSNFTLKIRSTKLEDSAMYFCASNLAGTGGSGEQYFGPGTRLTVT.

This clonotype has ten or more counts. J is TRBJ1-2 and V is TRBV28, with 7 bases fitting TRBD1. CDR1 is MDHEN, CDR2 SYDVKM, per germline. The V segment lost 7 bases and the J segment 3 bases; nucleotides outside the gene matches: 2. The CDR3 sequence is 12 residues long. The CDR3 DNA reads TGTGCCAGCACGACAGGGTACTATGGCTACACCTTC. Translating it yields CASTTGYYGYTF.

J is TRBJ1-1 and V is TRBV6-1, with 7 bases that match TRBD1. J was trimmed by 1 base and V by 6 bases; bases with no gene match: 8. Germline loops: CDR1 MNHNS, CDR2 SASEGT. The CDR3 extends over 15 amino acids. CDR3 nucleotide sequence: TGTGCCAGCAGGGCTCACAGGGGAGGGAACACTGAAGCTTTCTTT. Its translation: CASRAHRGGNTEAFF.

This clonotype was detected only a few times. The gene calls are TRBV5-1 and TRBJ2-5, with D possibly TRBD1 on 5 matching bases. CDR3 length: 14 amino acids. CDR1 SGHRS and CDR2 YFSETQ come from the germline V gene. With 2 bases removed from V and 1 base from J, the gap between germline ends came to 9 bases. The CDR3 nucleotides read TGCGCCAGCAGCTTCCAGGGATTCCAAGAGACCCAGTACTTC. It codes for CASSFQGFQETQYF.

Many counts were recorded for this clonotype. V and J are TRBV6-1 and TRBJ1-2; D call uncertain. The CDR3 has 15 residues. The V and J ends lost 8 bases and 8 bases respectively, with 24 bases between them. Germline CDR1 reads MNHNS; CDR2 reads SASEGT. Written as DNA, the CDR3 is TGTGCCAGCCAAAATCCGGTAGACGGTAACTCCGGCTACACCTTC. Translating it yields CASQNPVDGNSGYTF.

The CDR3 DNA follows: TGCAGTGCCAGGACTAGCGGGATAGAGACCCAGTACTTC. Amino acids: CSARTSGIETQYF. V gene TRBV20-1 combines with J gene TRBJ2-5; 12 bases are a match to TRBD2. Trimming removed 6 bases from V and 4 bases from J; junction bases left unmatched: 3. This CDR3 has 13 residues. CDR1 is DFQATT, CDR2 SNEGSKA, per germline (reference sequence).

This clonotype was picked up many times. The chain employs TRBV29-1 and TRBJ2-5; D is uncertain. V dropped 4 bases and J dropped 2 bases, with 8 bases sitting between them. The germline V gene has CDR1 SQVTM and CDR2 ANQGSEA. There are 12 residues in the CDR3. The CDR3 sequence is CSVGYTQETQYF. In nucleotides, the CDR3 is TGCAGCGTTGGGTACACTCAAGAGACCCAGTACTTC.

Many counts were recorded for this clonotype. This chain joins TRBV6-1 and TRBJ1-5; 7 bases map to TRBD1. The CDR3 has 13 residues. The junction had 6 bases not matched to a gene; V was cut back by 8 bases and J by 5 bases. Germline assignment: CDR1 MNHNS and CDR2 SASEGT. This chain's CDR3 is CASRPGGDQPQHF. In DNA, the CDR3 is TGTGCCAGCCGTCCAGGGGGTGATCAGCCCCAGCATTTT.

The chain joins TRBV10-3 to TRBJ2-2; the D call may be TRBD1 or TRBD2 (5 bases each). V lost 4 bases and J lost 5, with 23 bases in between. Germline assignment: CDR1 ENHRY and CDR2 SYGVKD. The CDR3 loop spans 18 amino acids. The CDR3 DNA reads TGTGCCATCAGTGGCCCGTCGGTTTCGGGACCCAGGACCGGGGAGCTGTTTTTT. This translates into CAISGPSVSGPRTGELFF.

The rearrangement joins TRBV6-1 to TRBJ2-5, with 7 nucleotides matching TRBD2. CDR3 size: 12 residues. Germline CDR1 reads MNHNS; CDR2 reads SASEGT. J gave up 3 bases and V 8 bases, and 3 bases lay outside the gene matches. CDR3 sequence: CASAGVEETQYF. The CDR3 DNA reads as TGTGCCAGCGCGGGGGTCGAAGAGACCCAGTACTTC.

This clonotype turned up a few times. The chain's CDR3 is CASSLGGDLAKNIQYF. The CDR3 nucleotides are TGTGCCAGCAGTTTAGGAGGGGATCTAGCCAAAAACATTCAGTACTTC. The J gene is TRBJ2-4, the V gene TRBV27, with TRBD2 as a possible D gene (6 bases). The V gene lost 2 bases and the J gene lost 0 bases, with 11 bases spanning the gap. Germline-derived CDR1 and CDR2 are MNHEY and SMNVEV (reference sequence). The CDR3 is made up of 16 amino acids.

This clonotype was observed a handful of times. The chain joins TRBV30 to TRBJ2-2; D gene uncertain. The length of the CDR3 is 13 residues. V dropped 3 bases and J dropped 0 bases, with 5 bases sitting between them. Germline CDR1 reads GTSNPN; CDR2 reads SVGIG (reference sequence). As DNA, the CDR3 is TGTGCCTGGAGAGTTTCGAACACCGGGGAGCTGTTTTTT. It specifies CAWRVSNTGELFF.